This entry lists 18 T cell receptor beta chains sequenced from one sample in a study of T cell clonotyping in hematopoietic cell transplantation. The data were produced by immunoSEQ multiplex PCR, yet TCRdb's version contains in-frame clones alone and is incomplete. The table has some 14,000 clones, around 97% seen once. The material sequenced was peripheral blood mononuclear cells, taken 30 days after allogeneic stem cell transplant. The receptors shown here come from a female patient aged 50-65 years who had an allogeneic stem cell transplant from an unrelated donor, so T cells may come from the graft donor. Some clones in this sample may be carry-over from other donors' samples.

The rearrangement joins TRBV19 to TRBJ1-1, with 9 bases aligning to TRBD1. The CDR3 has 13 amino acids. Trimming removed 6 bases from V and 4 bases from J; junction bases left unmatched: 3. Germline CDR1 is LNHDA and CDR2 is SQIVND (reference sequence). CDR3 region: CASRGQGFTEAFF. The CDR3 region has the DNA TGTGCCAGTAGAGGACAGGGGTTCACTGAAGCTTTCTTT. The variable domain in full, completed from reference TRBV19 and TRBJ1-1, reads DGGITQSPKYLFRKEGQNVTLSCEQNLNHDAMYWYRQDPGQGLRLIYYSQIVNDFQKGDIAEGYSVSREKKESFPLTVTSAQKNPTAFYLCASRGQGFTEAFFGQGTRLTVV.

About this clone itself: One junction end disagrees with the germline gene, perhaps due to a read error. The CDR3 spells CASSSPGAAHGF. CDR3 sequence (DNA): TGTGCCAGTAGTAGCCCAGGGGCCGCTCACGGTTTT. This chain joins TRBV19 and TRBJ1-3, with a tentative D call TRBD1 (6 bases). This CDR3 has 12 amino acids. The germline CDR1 and CDR2 sequences are LNHDA and SQIVND (reference sequence).

The genes are TRBV25-1 and TRBJ2-5; D is possibly TRBD1 (6 bases). CDR1 MGHDK and CDR2 SYGVNS come from the germline V gene. The CDR3 is 15 amino acids. V lost 3 bases to trimming and J lost 2 bases, with 13 bases between them. DNA for the CDR3: TGTGCCAGCAGTGAGTGGGGGACAAAGCAAGAGACCCAGTACTTC. Translated, it gives CASSEWGTKQETQYF.

The V gene is TRBV7-9, the J gene TRBJ1-3; perhaps TRBD1 as D (6 bases). The CDR3 is 17 amino acids. CDR1 SEHNR and CDR2 FQNEAQ come from the germline V gene (reference sequence). Trimming left V 1 base short and J 2 bases short, with 15 bases between. CDR3 bases: TGTGCCAGCAGCTTAGACAGGGCGCGCTGGGCTGGAAACACCATATATTTT. Protein: CASSLDRARWAGNTIYF.

The J gene is TRBJ2-3, the V gene TRBV5-4; the match to TRBD2 covers 7 bases. V trimming: 4 bases; J trimming: 3 bases; junction bases outside the gene matches: 8. The CDR3 is made up of 15 amino acids. Germline loops: CDR1 SGHNT, CDR2 YYREEE (reference sequence). CDR3 nucleotide sequence: TGTGCCAGCAGCCCCGCAGGGAGGGGAACAGATACGCAGTATTTT. It translates to CASSPAGRGTDTQYF.

In this sample, this clone turned up once. The V and J genes are TRBV9 and TRBJ1-2, with D possibly TRBD1 on 5 matching bases. The germline V gene encodes CDR1 SGDLS and CDR2 YYNGEE. This CDR3 region has 14 residues. V dropped 1 base and J dropped 4 bases, with 11 bases sitting between them. This chain's CDR3 is CASSVHQGGYGYTF. DNA of the CDR3: TGTGCCAGCAGCGTACACCAGGGAGGCTATGGCTACACCTTC.

This clone was seen only once. In DNA, the CDR3 is TGTGCCAGTAGTATCTCGAAGGGATCTGTTGGTCGAGCTTTCTTT. Protein product: CASSISKGSVGRAFF. J is TRBJ1-1 and V is TRBV19; D call uncertain. Germline loops: CDR1 LNHDA, CDR2 SQIVND (reference sequence). The CDR3 consists of 15 residues. V was clipped by 3 bases and J by 10 bases, with 21 bases between them.

CDR3 coding DNA: TGTGCCTGGAGTGGCACCGTGAGCACCATATATTTT. It translates to CAWSGTVSTIYF. The rearrangement joins TRBV30 to TRBJ1-3; D gene uncertain. CDR3 size: 12 residues. Germline loops: CDR1 GTSNPN, CDR2 SVGIG (reference sequence). Trimming stripped 1 base from V and 9 bases from J, with 10 bases between.

CDR3 nucleotides: TGCAGCGTTGATGGGACCAATAAGGATGGCTACACCTTC. Amino acid sequence: CSVDGTNKDGYTF. V usage is TRBV29-1 and J usage is TRBJ1-2; D possibly corresponds to TRBD1 (5 bases). This CDR3 has 13 residues. The germline V gene encodes CDR1 SQVTM and CDR2 ANQGSEA. V lost 3 bases and J 6 bases, leaving 14 bases between the germline ends.

The chain employs TRBV10-3 and TRBJ2-7; 9 positions match TRBD1. The V gene end was trimmed by 4 bases and the J gene end by 5 bases; junction bases not matched to a gene: 6. This CDR3 has 14 residues. Germline loops: CDR1 ENHRY, CDR2 SYGVKD. CDR3 sequence reads: CAISGDRERNEQYF. CDR3 coding DNA: TGTGCCATCAGTGGGGACAGGGAACGCAACGAGCAGTACTTC.

J is TRBJ1-1 and V is TRBV2, with a possible D match to TRBD1 (5 bases). The length of the CDR3 is 13 residues. V was cut by 3 bases and J by 11 bases, with 16 bases left in between. Germline V gene lookup returns CDR1 SNHLY and CDR2 FYNNEI. The CDR3 DNA follows: TGTGCCAGCAGTGAGGAAGGACGGGGGTGGGCTTTCTTT. Translation gives CASSEEGRGWAFF.

The rearrangement uses TRBV6-5 and TRBJ2-3; D possibly uses TRBD1 or TRBD2 (5 bases each). V was pared by 6 bases and J by 0 bases, with 13 bases between. CDR1 and CDR2 (germline): MNHEY, SVGAGI. The CDR3 is 15 amino acids. The CDR3 region has the DNA TGTGCCAGCAGACTCGGGGCAGCTAGCACAGATACGCAGTATTTT. The encoded protein is CASRLGAASTDTQYF.

This chain joins TRBV7-3 and TRBJ2-1; perhaps TRBD1 as D (5 bases). The V gene's germline CDR1 is SGHTA and CDR2 FQGTGA. The CDR3 consists of 13 residues. Trimming took 4 bases from V and 3 from J, leaving 7 bases between them. CDR3 in amino acids: CASSSTGYNEQFF. The DNA of the CDR3 is TGTGCCAGCAGCTCAACAGGCTACAATGAGCAGTTCTTC.

This chain joins TRBV4-1 and TRBJ2-7; 8 bases agree with TRBD2. V lost 0 bases, J lost 6 bases, and 10 bases stayed unmatched. This CDR3 is 16 amino acids long. The germline gives CDR1 MGHRA, CDR2 YSYEKL. Here the CDR3 DNA reads TGCGCCAGCAGCCAAGATCAGTGGACTAGCCCCCGCGAGCAGTACTTC. Its protein product is CASSQDQWTSPREQYF.

The J gene is TRBJ2-1, the V gene TRBV20-1; D is uncertain. V dropped 1 base and J dropped 14 bases, with 9 bases sitting between them. The CDR3 has 10 residues. The germline V gene has CDR1 DFQATT and CDR2 SNEGSKA (reference sequence). The CDR3 nucleotides read TGCAGTGCTAGAGTCCCTCATGAGTTCTTC. It encodes CSARVPHEFF.

The CDR3 nucleotides are TGTGCCAGCAGCTGGCAGGGAGCCGGGGAGCTGTTTTTT. This codes for CASSWQGAGELFF. The rearrangement uses TRBV7-2 and TRBJ2-2, with D perhaps being TRBD1 or TRBD2 (5 bases each). The germline V gene has CDR1 SGHTA and CDR2 FQGNSA. V was cut by 4 bases and J by 6 bases, with 9 bases left in between. CDR3 length: 13 residues.

The chain has TRBV6-5 and TRBJ2-1; no reliable D call. This CDR3 has 14 amino acids. From germline, CDR1 is MNHEY and CDR2 SVGAGI. With 6 bases removed from V and 2 bases from J, the gap between germline ends came to 11 bases. CDR3 loop: CASSATRPYNEQFF. CDR3 DNA sequence: TGTGCCAGCAGCGCAACGAGACCCTACAATGAGCAGTTCTTC.

V usage is TRBV5-6 and J usage is TRBJ2-5; D ambiguous. Near its end, the DNA agrees better with TRBJ2-7, so the J call may be wrong. Germline V gene data show CDR1 as SGHDT and CDR2 as YYEEEE. This CDR3 spans 13 amino acids. CDR3 bases: TGTGCCAGCAGCCTTGTACATACCTACGAGCAGTACTTC. Translation gives CASSLVHTYEQYF.